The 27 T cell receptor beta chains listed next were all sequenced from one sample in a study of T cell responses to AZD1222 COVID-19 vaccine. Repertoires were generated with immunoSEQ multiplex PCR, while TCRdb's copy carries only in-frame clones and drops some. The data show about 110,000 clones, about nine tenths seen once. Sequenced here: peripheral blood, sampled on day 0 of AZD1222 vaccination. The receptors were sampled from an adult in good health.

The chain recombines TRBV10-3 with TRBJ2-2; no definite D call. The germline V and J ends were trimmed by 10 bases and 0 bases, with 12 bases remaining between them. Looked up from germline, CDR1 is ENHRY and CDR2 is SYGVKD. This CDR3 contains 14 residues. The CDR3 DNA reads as TGTGCCACCACCGGATCCCCGAACACCGGGGAGCTGTTTTTT. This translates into CATTGSPNTGELFF.

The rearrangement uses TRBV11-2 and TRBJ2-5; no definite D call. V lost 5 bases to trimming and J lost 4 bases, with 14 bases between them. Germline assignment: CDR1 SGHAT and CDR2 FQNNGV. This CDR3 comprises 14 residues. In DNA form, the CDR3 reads TGTGCCAGCAGCCCGAGACCTACCCGAGAGACCCAGTACTTC. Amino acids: CASSPRPTRETQYF.

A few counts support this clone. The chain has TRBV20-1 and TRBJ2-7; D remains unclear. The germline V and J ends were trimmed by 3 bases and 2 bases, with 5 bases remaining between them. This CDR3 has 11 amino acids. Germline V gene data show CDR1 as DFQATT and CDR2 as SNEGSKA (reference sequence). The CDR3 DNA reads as TGCAGTGCTAGTAACCCCTACGAGCAGTACTTC. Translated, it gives CSASNPYEQYF.

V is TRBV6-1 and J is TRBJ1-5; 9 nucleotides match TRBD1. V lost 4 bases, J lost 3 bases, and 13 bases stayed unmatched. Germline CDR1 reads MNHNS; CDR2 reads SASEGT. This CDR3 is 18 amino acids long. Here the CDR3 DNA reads TGTGCCAGCAGTGGAAACGGGACAGGGAAGGCGGCCAATCAGCCCCAGCATTTT. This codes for CASSGNGTGKAANQPQHF.

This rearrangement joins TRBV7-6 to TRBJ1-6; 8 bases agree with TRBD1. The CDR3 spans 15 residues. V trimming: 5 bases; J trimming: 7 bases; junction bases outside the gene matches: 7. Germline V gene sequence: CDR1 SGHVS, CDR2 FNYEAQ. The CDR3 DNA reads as TGTGCCAGCAGCCGAGACAGGGGAAGCAATTCACCCCTCCACTTT. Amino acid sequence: CASSRDRGSNSPLHF.

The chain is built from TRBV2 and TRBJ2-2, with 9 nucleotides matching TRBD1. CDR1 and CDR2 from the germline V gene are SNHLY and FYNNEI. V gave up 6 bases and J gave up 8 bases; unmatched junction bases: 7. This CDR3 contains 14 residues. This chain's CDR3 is CASRAGQGIGELFF. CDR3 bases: TGTGCCAGCAGGGCCGGACAGGGGATAGGGGAGCTGTTTTTT.

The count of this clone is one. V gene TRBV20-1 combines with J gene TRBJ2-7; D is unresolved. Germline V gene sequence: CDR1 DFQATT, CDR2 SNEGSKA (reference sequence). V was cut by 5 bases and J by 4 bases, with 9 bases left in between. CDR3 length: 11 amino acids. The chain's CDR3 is CSAQAGYEQYF. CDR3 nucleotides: TGCAGTGCTCAAGCAGGATACGAGCAGTACTTC.

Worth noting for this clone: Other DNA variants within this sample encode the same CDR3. CDR3 sequence reads: CASSLNSPLHF. The CDR3, as DNA: TGTGCCAGCAGTCTAAATTCACCCCTCCACTTT. This chain connects TRBV28 to TRBJ1-6; D is unclear. Trimming shortened V by 5 bases and J by 7 bases, and 3 bases separated the two germline ends. Looked up from germline, CDR1 is MDHEN and CDR2 is SYDVKM. The CDR3 length is 11 residues.

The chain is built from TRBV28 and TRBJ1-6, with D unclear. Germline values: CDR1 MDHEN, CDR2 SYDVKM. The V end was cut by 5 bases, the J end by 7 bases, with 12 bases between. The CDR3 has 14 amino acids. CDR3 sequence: CASSRTPWNSPLHF. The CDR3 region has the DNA TGTGCCAGCAGTCGAACCCCCTGGAATTCACCCCTCCACTTT.

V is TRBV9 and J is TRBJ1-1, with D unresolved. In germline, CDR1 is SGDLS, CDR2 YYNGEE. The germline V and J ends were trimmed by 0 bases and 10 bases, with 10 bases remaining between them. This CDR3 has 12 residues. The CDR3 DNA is TGTGCCAGCAGCGTAGGTACCGCGCCAGCTTTCTTT. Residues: CASSVGTAPAFF. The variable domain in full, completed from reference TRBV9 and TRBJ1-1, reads DSGVTQTPKHLITATGQRVTLRCSPRSGDLSVYWYQQSLDQGLQFLIQYYNGEERAKGNILERFSAQQFPDLHSELNLSSLELGDSALYFCASSVGTAPAFFGQGTRLTVV.

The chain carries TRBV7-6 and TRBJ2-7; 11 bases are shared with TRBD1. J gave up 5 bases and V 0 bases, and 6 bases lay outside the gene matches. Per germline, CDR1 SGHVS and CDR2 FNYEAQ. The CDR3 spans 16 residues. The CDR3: CASSLAGTGGWNEQYF. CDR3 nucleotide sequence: TGTGCCAGCAGCTTAGCAGGGACAGGGGGATGGAACGAGCAGTACTTC. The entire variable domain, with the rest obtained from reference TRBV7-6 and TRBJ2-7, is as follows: GAGVSQSPRYKVTKRGQDVALRCDPISGHVSLYWYRQALGQGPEFLTYFNYEAQQDKSGLPNDRFSAERPEGSISTLTIQRTEQRDSAMYRCASSLAGTGGWNEQYFGPGTRLTVT.

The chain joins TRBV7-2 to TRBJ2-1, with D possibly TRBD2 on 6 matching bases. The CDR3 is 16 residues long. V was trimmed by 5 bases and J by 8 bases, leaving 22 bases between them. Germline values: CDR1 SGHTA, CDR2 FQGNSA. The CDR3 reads CASSLMRGTQLHEQFF. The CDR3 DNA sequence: TGTGCCAGCAGCCTTATGAGAGGGACTCAACTGCATGAGCAGTTCTTC. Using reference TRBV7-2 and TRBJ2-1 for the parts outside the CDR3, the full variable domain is GAGVSQSPSNKVTEKGKDVELRCDPISGHTALYWYRQSLGQGLEFLIYFQGNSAPDKSGLPSDRFSAERTGGSVSTLTIQRTQQEDSAVYLCASSLMRGTQLHEQFFGPGTRLTVL.

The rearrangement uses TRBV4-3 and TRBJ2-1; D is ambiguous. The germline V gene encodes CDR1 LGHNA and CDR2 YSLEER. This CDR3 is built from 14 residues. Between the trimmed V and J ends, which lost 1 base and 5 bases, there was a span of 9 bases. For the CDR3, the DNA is TGCGCCAGCAGCCAAGTTGACCGCGACAATGAGCAGTTCTTC. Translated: CASSQVDRDNEQFF.

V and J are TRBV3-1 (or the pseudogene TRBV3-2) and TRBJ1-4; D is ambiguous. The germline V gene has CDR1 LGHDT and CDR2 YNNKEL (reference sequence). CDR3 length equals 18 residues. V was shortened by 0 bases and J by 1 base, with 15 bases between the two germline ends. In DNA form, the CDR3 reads TGTGCCAGCAGCCAAGAACCCCAGTTACGGGGAACTAATGAAAAACTGTTTTTT. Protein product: CASSQEPQLRGTNEKLFF.

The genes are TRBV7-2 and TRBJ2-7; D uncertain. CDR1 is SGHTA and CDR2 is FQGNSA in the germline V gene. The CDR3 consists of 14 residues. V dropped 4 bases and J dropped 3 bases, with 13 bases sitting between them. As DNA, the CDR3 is TGTGCCAGCAGCTCCTACGAAGCAAACTACGAGCAGTACTTC. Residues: CASSSYEANYEQYF.

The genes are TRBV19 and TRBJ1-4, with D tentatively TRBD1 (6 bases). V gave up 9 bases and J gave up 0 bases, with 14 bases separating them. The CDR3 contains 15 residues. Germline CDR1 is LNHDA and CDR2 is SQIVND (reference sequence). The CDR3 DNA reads TGTGCCAGCTCAACAGGGACCACAACTAATGAAAAACTGTTTTTT. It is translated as CASSTGTTTNEKLFF.

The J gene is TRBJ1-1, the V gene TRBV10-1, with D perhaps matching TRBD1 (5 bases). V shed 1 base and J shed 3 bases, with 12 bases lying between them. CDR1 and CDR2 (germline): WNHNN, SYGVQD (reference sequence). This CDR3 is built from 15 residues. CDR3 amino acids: CASSELAAGHTEAFF. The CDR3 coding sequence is TGCGCCAGCAGTGAGTTGGCGGCGGGGCACACTGAAGCTTTCTTT.

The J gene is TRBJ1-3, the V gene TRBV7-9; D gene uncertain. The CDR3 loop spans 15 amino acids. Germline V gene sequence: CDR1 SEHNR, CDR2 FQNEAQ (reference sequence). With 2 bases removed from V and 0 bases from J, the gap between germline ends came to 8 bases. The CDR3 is CASSLTQSSGNTIYF. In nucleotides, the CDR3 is TGTGCCAGCAGCTTAACACAGAGCTCTGGAAACACCATATATTTT. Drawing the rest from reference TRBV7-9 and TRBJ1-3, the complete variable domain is DTGVSQNPRHKITKRGQNVTFRCDPISEHNRLYWYRQTLGQGPEFLTYFQNEAQLEKSRLLSDRFSAERPKGSFSTLEIQRTEQGDSAMYLCASSLTQSSGNTIYFGEGSWLTVV.

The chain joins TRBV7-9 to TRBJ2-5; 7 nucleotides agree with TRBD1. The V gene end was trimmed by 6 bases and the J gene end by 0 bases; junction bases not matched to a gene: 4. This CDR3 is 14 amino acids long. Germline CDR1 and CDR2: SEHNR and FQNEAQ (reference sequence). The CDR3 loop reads CASRATGNQETQYF. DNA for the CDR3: TGTGCCAGCAGAGCGACAGGGAACCAAGAGACCCAGTACTTC.

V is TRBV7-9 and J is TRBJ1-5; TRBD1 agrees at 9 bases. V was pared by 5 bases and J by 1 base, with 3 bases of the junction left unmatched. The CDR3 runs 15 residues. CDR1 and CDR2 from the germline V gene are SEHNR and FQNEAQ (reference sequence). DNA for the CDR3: TGTGCCAGCAGCCCGGGACAGGGAAGCAATCAGCCCCAGCATTTT. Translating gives CASSPGQGSNQPQHF.

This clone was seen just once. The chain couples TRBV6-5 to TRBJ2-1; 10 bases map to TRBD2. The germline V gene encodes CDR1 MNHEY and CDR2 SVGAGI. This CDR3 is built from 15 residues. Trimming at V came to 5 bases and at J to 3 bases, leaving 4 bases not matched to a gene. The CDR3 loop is CASSSGGAGYNEQFF. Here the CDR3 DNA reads TGTGCCAGCAGTAGCGGGGGGGCTGGCTACAATGAGCAGTTCTTC.

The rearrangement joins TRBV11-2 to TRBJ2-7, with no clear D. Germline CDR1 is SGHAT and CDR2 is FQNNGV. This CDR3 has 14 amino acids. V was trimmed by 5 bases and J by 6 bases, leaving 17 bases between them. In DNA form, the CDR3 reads TGTGCCAGCAGCCAATACGGCCCTTTTCCCGAGCAGTACTTC. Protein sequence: CASSQYGPFPEQYF.

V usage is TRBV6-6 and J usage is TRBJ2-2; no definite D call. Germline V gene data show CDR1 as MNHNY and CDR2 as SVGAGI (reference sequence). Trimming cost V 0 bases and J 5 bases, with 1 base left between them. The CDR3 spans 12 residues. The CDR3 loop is CASSYSTGELFF. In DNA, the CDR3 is TGTGCCAGCAGTTACTCGACCGGGGAGCTGTTTTTT.

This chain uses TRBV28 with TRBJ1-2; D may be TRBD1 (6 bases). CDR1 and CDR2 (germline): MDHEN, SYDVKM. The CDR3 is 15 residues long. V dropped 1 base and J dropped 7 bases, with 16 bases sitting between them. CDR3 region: CASSLLSGDTIGYTF. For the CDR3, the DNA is TGTGCCAGCAGTTTATTATCGGGGGACACGATTGGCTACACCTTC.

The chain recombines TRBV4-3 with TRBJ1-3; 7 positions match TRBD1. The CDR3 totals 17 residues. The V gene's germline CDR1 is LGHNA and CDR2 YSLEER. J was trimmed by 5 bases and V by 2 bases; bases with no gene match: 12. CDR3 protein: CASSQTTGTASRNTIYF. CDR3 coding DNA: TGCGCCAGCAGCCAAACTACCGGGACAGCTAGCCGAAACACCATATATTTT.

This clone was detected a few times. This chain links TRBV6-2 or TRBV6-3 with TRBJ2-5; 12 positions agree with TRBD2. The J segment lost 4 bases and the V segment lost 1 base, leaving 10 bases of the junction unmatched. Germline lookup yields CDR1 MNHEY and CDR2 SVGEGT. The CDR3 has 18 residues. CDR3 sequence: CASSYYSEPTSGGETQYF. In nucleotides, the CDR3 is TGTGCCAGCAGTTACTACTCTGAACCGACTAGCGGGGGAGAGACCCAGTACTTC.

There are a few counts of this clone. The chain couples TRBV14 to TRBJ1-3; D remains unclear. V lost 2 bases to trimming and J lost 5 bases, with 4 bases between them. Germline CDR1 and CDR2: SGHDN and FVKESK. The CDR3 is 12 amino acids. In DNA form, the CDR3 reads TGTGCCAGCAGCCAAAATAGAAACACCATATATTTT. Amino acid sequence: CASSQNRNTIYF.